The T cell receptor (beta chain) under discussion was sequenced for a study of T cell responses to AZD1222 COVID-19 vaccine. Background on the study: Investigators merged groups given second doses at roughly 4 or roughly 12 weeks. Whole-study findings and limits: Unmutated variant regions are reportedly the target of nearly half of TCRs that are spike-specific. It was only a handful of AZD1222 recipients who were seropositive at baseline.

Worth noting for this clone: As yet, its antigen is unknown.

J lost 2 bases, V lost 4 bases, and 2 bases had no gene match. Germline V gene data show CDR1 as WSHSY and CDR2 as SAAADI. The CDR3 extends over 14 amino acids. Sequencing used immunoSEQ multiplex PCR; TCRdb keeps in-frame clones, though not all of them. Here the sample spans 110,000 to 150,000 clones, about 88% being singletons. The starting material was peripheral blood, obtained on day 0 of AZD1222 vaccination. This receptor was identified in an adult in good health. The chain uses TRBV10-2 and TRBJ1-5, with 7 bases aligning to TRBD1. This chain's CDR3 is CASSADRGNQPQHF. In DNA form, the CDR3 reads TGCGCCAGCAGTGCCGACAGGGGCAATCAGCCCCAGCATTTT.